Listed here are 21 T cell receptor beta chains from one sample, sequenced in a study of beta chain features in type 1 diabetes (dated by TCRdb to the late 2010s). Broad study findings and their caveats: A moderate but significant shortening of TCRB CDR3 length was observed in type 1 diabetes patients in all four CD4+ subsets.

Their antigens remain unidentified. To prepare the library, the immunoSEQ multiplex PCR assay was applied. The High Capacity cDNA Reverse Transcription Kit was used to reverse transcribe all of the isolated RNA, meaning that expressed TCRB transcripts were what got sequenced. TCRdb stores this immuneACCESS table with in-frame sequences only. Part of the clones is absent; in the studies checked, under half of the shortfall reflects unresolved V genes, and no reason is known for the rest. The sample records more than 300,000 clones, 9.3% of which are singletons. Clones ranked in the top ten supply around 1% of the sample. Source material: central memory CD4+ T cells from blood. All receptors come from a man between 25 and 39 years old with type 1 diabetes.

The chain links TRBV25-1 to TRBJ2-1; D unresolved. Germline V gives CDR1 MGHDK, CDR2 SYGVNS. V lost 4 bases and J 4 bases, leaving 5 bases between the germline ends. CDR3 length: 12 amino acids. The CDR3 region is CASSGPYNEQFF. Written as DNA, the CDR3 is TGTGCCAGCAGTGGACCGTACAATGAGCAGTTCTTC.

This clone was observed many times. V gene TRBV10-3 combines with J gene TRBJ2-1; 8 bases align to TRBD2. The CDR3 covers 16 residues. Trimming removed 1 base from V and 9 bases from J; junction bases left unmatched: 11. Germline V gene lookup returns CDR1 ENHRY and CDR2 SYGVKD. CDR3 in DNA: TGTGCCATCAGTGAGTTACAGGGAGTCGGGGGGGCTGAGCAGTTCTTC. Encoded protein: CAISELQGVGGAEQFF.

The gene calls are TRBV10-2 and TRBJ2-5; possibly TRBD1 for D (6 bases). The V gene's germline CDR1 is WSHSY and CDR2 SAAADI. The CDR3 covers 13 residues. V was shortened by 4 bases and J by 2 bases, with 8 bases between the two germline ends. CDR3 region: CASSGGQQETQYF. In nucleotides, the CDR3 is TGCGCCAGCAGTGGGGGGCAGCAAGAGACCCAGTACTTC.

This clone turned up a few times. V gene TRBV6-5 combines with J gene TRBJ2-2; D might be TRBD2 (5 bases). V dropped 4 bases and J dropped 6 bases, with 15 bases sitting between them. The CDR3 is 15 residues long. CDR1 and CDR2 from the germline V gene are MNHEY and SVGAGI. CDR3 sequence (DNA): TGTGCCAGCAGTTCGGCCGGACTCCTCGCCGGGGAGCTGTTTTTT. As protein: CASSSAGLLAGELFF.

The sample holds a few counts of this clone. The chain uses TRBV6-1 and TRBJ1-1; 9 nucleotides agree with TRBD1. This CDR3 contains 15 residues. Germline loops: CDR1 MNHNS, CDR2 SASEGT. The trim removed 4 bases at V and 4 bases at J, leaving 7 bases unmatched. CDR3 DNA: TGTGCCAGCAGTGGCGAACAGGGGGCTTTCACTGAAGCTTTCTTT. Translation gives CASSGEQGAFTEAFF.

This clone came up a few times. V gene TRBV11-3 combines with J gene TRBJ2-2, with TRBD2 matching over 7 bases. CDR1 and CDR2 (germline): SGHNT, YENEEA. This CDR3 has 14 amino acids. V lost 9 bases to trimming and J lost 4 bases; unmatched junction nucleotides: 8. CDR3 coding DNA: TGTGCCAGTCAGGAAGCGGGGATCACCGGGGAGCTGTTTTTT. Its translation: CASQEAGITGELFF.

V is TRBV15 and J is TRBJ2-1, with 11 bases fitting TRBD1. With V trimmed by 7 bases and J by 7 bases, 18 bases remained unmatched. Germline CDR1 LNHNV, CDR2 YYDKDF (reference sequence). The CDR3 has 18 amino acids. As DNA, the CDR3 is TGTGCCACCATGACCTGGGGACCGGGACAGGGGGTAGGGAATGAGCAGTTCTTC. Translating it yields CATMTWGPGQGVGNEQFF.

On this clone: Relative to the germline gene, one junction end is altered; a read error may explain this. The J gene is TRBJ1-2, the V gene TRBV6-5, with D perhaps TRBD1 (6 bases). CDR1 and CDR2 from the germline V gene are MNHEY and SVGAGI. The CDR3 spans 13 residues. CDR3 amino acids: CAISEDSPYGYTF. In nucleotides, the CDR3 is TGTGCCATCAGTGAGGACAGCCCCTATGGCTACACCTTC.

CDR3 in DNA: TGTGCCAGCAGCCTACAGGGGAGGGGCACAGATACGCAGTATTTT. As protein: CASSLQGRGTDTQYF. This chain joins TRBV7-2 and TRBJ2-3; D tentatively reads TRBD1 or TRBD2 (7 bases each). Per germline, CDR1 SGHTA and CDR2 FQGNSA. V was shortened by 5 bases and J by 1 base, with 13 bases between the two germline ends. This CDR3 region has 15 residues. Variable domain in full (rest from reference TRBV7-2 and TRBJ2-3): GAGVSQSPSNKVTEKGKDVELRCDPISGHTALYWYRQSLGQGLEFLIYFQGNSAPDKSGLPSDRFSAERTGGSVSTLTIQRTQQEDSAVYLCASSLQGRGTDTQYFGPGTRLTVL.

There are many counts of this clone. V gene TRBV19 combines with J gene TRBJ2-3; unclear D gene. Germline CDR1 LNHDA, CDR2 SQIVND (reference sequence). The CDR3 length is 11 residues. V was cut by 7 bases and J by 6 bases, with 8 bases left in between. The DNA of the CDR3 is TGTGCCAGTAAATCGGCGGATACGCAGTATTTT. This codes for CASKSADTQYF.

Only a few counts were recorded for this clone. The J gene is TRBJ1-5, the V gene TRBV30; 8 bases fit TRBD1. Trimming cost V 6 bases and J 3 bases; bases outside gene matches: 4. The germline gives CDR1 GTSNPN, CDR2 SVGIG (reference sequence). The CDR3 is 13 residues long. As DNA, the CDR3 is TGTGCCTGCGACAGGGGTTACAATCAGCCCCAGCATTTT. It codes for CACDRGYNQPQHF.

This clone was found a few times. The chain has TRBV29-1 and TRBJ2-1; D is unclear. Germline loops: CDR1 SQVTM, CDR2 ANQGSEA. Trimming stripped 0 bases from V and 0 bases from J, with 15 bases between. The CDR3 has 17 amino acids. This CDR3 is CSVEETGRFYSYNEQFF. The CDR3 DNA reads TGCAGCGTTGAAGAAACGGGCAGATTCTACTCCTACAATGAGCAGTTCTTC.

This clone was counted a few times. This chain connects TRBV6-6 to TRBJ1-2; no reliable D call. The CDR3 loop spans 11 amino acids. Trimming pared 6 bases from V and 4 bases from J, leaving 6 bases between. Germline CDR1 MNHNY, CDR2 SVGAGI (reference sequence). CDR3 in DNA: TGTGCCAGCAGGGACGCCTATGGCTACACCTTC. Protein sequence: CASRDAYGYTF.

This clone was counted between two and nine times. The chain recombines TRBV9 with TRBJ2-1; D remains ambiguous. Trimming cost V 3 bases and J 9 bases, with 10 bases left between them. CDR3 length: 12 residues. From germline, CDR1 is SGDLS and CDR2 YYNGEE. The CDR3 DNA reads as TGTGCCAGCAGCGCATTAGGCAGTGAGCAGTTCTTC. It encodes CASSALGSEQFF.

This clone was counted between two and nine times. This chain connects TRBV10-2 to TRBJ2-5, with 11 bases that match TRBD2. The CDR3 covers 15 residues. CDR1 is WSHSY and CDR2 is SAAADI in the germline V gene. Trimming at V came to 6 bases and at J to 5 bases, leaving 8 bases not matched to a gene. CDR3: CASRLSSGGTETQYF. The CDR3 region has the DNA TGCGCCAGCAGGCTATCTAGCGGGGGGACGGAGACCCAGTACTTC.

In this sample, this clone turned up a few times. The V gene is TRBV9, the J gene TRBJ1-6; D is unresolved. V lost 4 bases and J 9 bases, leaving 17 bases between the germline ends. This CDR3 is built from 15 residues. Germline-derived CDR1 and CDR2 are SGDLS and YYNGEE. Here the CDR3 reads CASSLDPGNTSPLHF. As DNA, the CDR3 is TGTGCCAGCAGCCTCGACCCGGGGAACACTTCACCCCTCCACTTT.

J is TRBJ1-3 and V is TRBV6-5; D is uncertain. This CDR3 is built from 14 residues. Looked up from germline, CDR1 is MNHEY and CDR2 is SVGAGI. Trimming removed 2 bases from V and 0 bases from J, with 5 bases in between. The CDR3 DNA follows: TGTGCCAGCAGTTACGACGGCTCTGGAAACACCATATATTTT. This translates into CASSYDGSGNTIYF.

At least ten counts were recorded for this clone. The genes are TRBV9 and TRBJ1-1; the D gene is possibly TRBD1 (6 bases). This CDR3 contains 16 residues. V lost 4 bases and J 0 bases, leaving 16 bases between the germline ends. In germline, CDR1 is SGDLS, CDR2 YYNGEE. CDR3 sequence reads: CASSSRPGVMNTEAFF. The CDR3 bases are TGTGCCAGCAGCTCAAGACCAGGGGTCATGAACACTGAAGCTTTCTTT.

The table lists this clone with a few counts. The genes are TRBV7-9 and TRBJ2-5; 9 bases line up with TRBD1. V lost 5 bases and J lost 5; bases outside the gene matches: 9. The CDR3 has 15 amino acids. Germline V gives CDR1 SEHNR, CDR2 FQNEAQ (reference sequence). The CDR3 nucleotides read TGTGCCAGCAGCCCCGAGACAGGGGGTTGGGAGACCCAGTACTTC. This translates into CASSPETGGWETQYF. The full variable domain, completed using reference TRBV7-9 and TRBJ2-5, is DTGVSQNPRHKITKRGQNVTFRCDPISEHNRLYWYRQTLGQGPEFLTYFQNEAQLEKSRLLSDRFSAERPKGSFSTLEIQRTEQGDSAMYLCASSPETGGWETQYFGPGTRLLVL.

The chain carries TRBV5-6 and TRBJ2-5; 9 bases map to TRBD1. V was pared by 3 bases and J by 4 bases, with 7 bases of the junction left unmatched. The CDR3 is 15 amino acids. Per germline, CDR1 SGHDT and CDR2 YYEEEE. CDR3 sequence: CASSWDRARGETQYF. CDR3 nucleotides: TGTGCCAGCAGCTGGGACAGGGCCCGAGGAGAGACCCAGTACTTC.

The chain recombines TRBV6-6 with TRBJ2-7; D might be TRBD1 (6 bases). Trimming removed 10 bases at V and 5 bases at J, with 15 bases between. Germline lookup yields CDR1 MNHNY and CDR2 SVGAGI (reference sequence). The CDR3 runs 12 residues. CDR3 in amino acids: CATQRGWDEQYF. CDR3 coding DNA: TGTGCCACCCAAAGGGGGTGGGACGAGCAGTACTTC.